This T cell receptor (beta chain) was retrieved from a study of beta chain features in type 1 diabetes. At the level of the study: Investigators examined under 140 million sorted cells across all samples.

The authors reverse transcribed all of the isolated RNA, so sequencing captured expressed TCRB transcripts. Produced via immunoSEQ multiplex PCR; TCRdb's table is partial and in-frame only. The table records some 150,000 clones, roughly 10% of them present only once. Study results and caveats: The VDJ junctions of type 1 diabetes patients carried fewer insertions and more deletions. Shorter templates might be favored by PCR, equally in patients and controls.

A word on this clone: What it binds is unknown.

Germline loops: CDR1 MDHEN, CDR2 SYDVKM. The CDR3 is made up of 13 amino acids. The V gene lost 3 bases and the J gene lost 4 bases, with 9 bases spanning the gap. Sorting that relied on CD45RO/CCR7/CD25/CD127/CD95/CD27 yielded CD4+ naive, central memory, regulatory and stem cell-like memory cells. This chain joins TRBV28 and TRBJ1-2; unclear D gene. The clonotype comes from a man between 18 and 29 years old in good health. The sample consisted of naive CD4+ T cells from blood. CDR3 nucleotides: TGTGCCAGCAGTTTTTCTACGGGCTATGGCTACACCTTC. Residues: CASSFSTGYGYTF.